This TCR beta chain was captured in a study of T-cell reconstitution after alpha-beta-depleted transplantation in children. Whole-study results and caveats: When one year had passed after transplant, most T-cell counts and diversity came from newly produced T cells. From surviving recipient T cells and thymic progenitors came the high day-60 TCRbeta diversity observed in some patients. Alpha-beta T cells about two months after transplant reportedly derived from several hundred expanded graft clones.

As for this clonotype: The antigen remains undetermined.

A library of TCRbeta sequences, prepared with unique molecular identifiers, was generated. From the PCR reads, TCRdb called clonotypes with MiXCR, one entry per CDR3 protein. The sample contains around 370,000 distinct CDR3 sequences, around 15% of which appear only once. The receptor's source is a male patient aged 2-10 years who had a stem cell transplant for acute lymphoblastic leukemia, so the T cells may come from the graft donor. The sequencing here drew on PBMCs, mostly from graft donor cells, taken 360 days after TCRalphabeta/CD19-depleted stem cell transplant.

Here the CDR3 reads CASSSAGRSGKGYGYTF. In nucleotides, the CDR3 is TGCGCCAGCAGCTCTGCTGGCCGATCCGGGAAAGGCTATGGCTACACCTTC. This sequence joins TRBV4-1 and TRBJ1-2; D call uncertain. CDR1 and CDR2 from the germline V gene are MGHRA and YSYEKL. CDR3 length equals 17 residues. V lost 5 bases and J lost 4, with 23 bases in between.